What follows are 9 T cell receptor beta chains derived from one specimen sequenced in a study of blood T cell repertoires in COVID-19. Sequencing used immunoSEQ multiplex PCR; TCRdb keeps in-frame clones, though not all of them. The table shows about 96,000 clones, with around 84% occurring only once. Sequencing input: peripheral blood. These TCRs come from a woman in her sixties or seventies with acute or convalescent COVID-19.

The chain recombines TRBV6-5 with TRBJ1-5; D unresolved. The germline CDR1 and CDR2 sequences are MNHEY and SVGAGI. Deletions cut 4 bases from V and 2 bases from J, with 12 bases between. The CDR3 contains 15 residues. CDR3 in DNA: TGTGCCAGCAGTTTGTCGTGGAGTGGCAATCAGCCCCAGCATTTT. It yields the protein CASSLSWSGNQPQHF.

V gene TRBV7-9 combines with J gene TRBJ2-1, with 15 nucleotides matching TRBD2. Germline V CDR1 and CDR2: SEHNR, FQNEAQ (reference sequence). V was clipped by 5 bases and J by 2 bases; unmatched bases: 10. The CDR3 totals 19 residues. This CDR3 reads CASSRGLAGGRIPYNEQFF. CDR3 in DNA: TGTGCCAGCAGCCGAGGACTAGCGGGGGGGCGAATTCCCTACAATGAGCAGTTCTTC. The full variable domain, with the rest looked up from reference TRBV7-9 and TRBJ2-1, is DTGVSQNPRHKITKRGQNVTFRCDPISEHNRLYWYRQTLGQGPEFLTYFQNEAQLEKSRLLSDRFSAERPKGSFSTLEIQRTEQGDSAMYLCASSRGLAGGRIPYNEQFFGPGTRLTVL.

The chain employs TRBV30 and TRBJ2-1; TRBD2 agrees at 12 bases. The length of the CDR3 is 16 residues. CDR1 is GTSNPN and CDR2 is SVGIG in the germline V gene (reference sequence). J lost 9 bases, V lost 3 bases, and 12 bases had no gene match. CDR3 loop: CAWSAPLAGGRSEQFF. The CDR3 nucleotides are TGTGCCTGGAGCGCCCCCCTAGCGGGGGGGCGATCTGAGCAGTTCTTC. Full variable domain (rest looked up from reference TRBV30 and TRBJ2-1): SQTIHQWPATLVQPVGSPLSLECTVEGTSNPNLYWYRQAAGRGLQLLFYSVGIGQISSEVPQNLSASRPQDRQFILSSKKLLLSDSGFYLCAWSAPLAGGRSEQFFGPGTRLTVL.

V usage is TRBV6-7 and J usage is TRBJ1-6; D possibly corresponds to TRBD1 (6 bases). TRBV6-7 is treated as an ORF (open reading frame) with a function not yet certain. The CDR3 contains 19 residues. V was clipped by 0 bases and J by 0 bases, with 15 bases between them. CDR3 nucleotide sequence: TGTGCCAGCAGTTACTCCCCGACAGGACCGCACTCCTATAATTCACCCCTCCACTTT. Translating gives CASSYSPTGPHSYNSPLHF.

On this clone: The germline gene is not matched at one end of the junction; a read error may be the cause. The chain has TRBV7-7 and TRBJ2-2; no definite D call. The CDR3 spans 14 residues. Germline assignment: CDR1 SSHAT and CDR2 FNYEAQ (reference sequence). The CDR3 here is CASSFAANTGELFF. The CDR3 DNA follows: TGTGCTAGCAGCTTTGCGGCCAACACCGGGGAGCTGTTTTTT.

The chain joins TRBV12-3 or TRBV12-4 to TRBJ1-5; a weak D match, TRBD1 (5 bases). The CDR3 consists of 13 residues. Trimming took off 6 bases at V and 6 bases at J, with 12 bases between the two ends. The DNA for the CDR3 is TGTGCCAGCAGCGCCCAGGGTTTTCAGCCCCAGCATTTT. It codes for CASSAQGFQPQHF.

In its sample, this clone was seen once. The genes are TRBV7-8 and TRBJ2-1; 10 bases agree with TRBD2. V lost 3 bases and J lost 7; bases outside the gene matches: 9. Germline assignment: CDR1 SGHVS and CDR2 FQNEAQ. The CDR3 contains 16 residues. In nucleotides, the CDR3 is TGTGCCAGCAGCTTGGAGCGGGGGGGCCGATGGAATGAGCAGTTCTTC. It is translated as CASSLERGGRWNEQFF.

The sample holds a few counts of this clone. The chain combines TRBV5-1 with TRBJ1-2; 11 bases agree with TRBD1. Trimming at V came to 1 base and at J to 12 bases, leaving 11 bases not matched to a gene. This CDR3 spans 15 amino acids. The germline V gene has CDR1 SGHRS and CDR2 YFSETQ. CDR3 protein: CASSLWSYADRGHTF. The CDR3, as DNA: TGCGCCAGCAGCTTGTGGTCCTACGCGGACAGGGGGCACACCTTC. The full variable domain, in which reference TRBV5-1 and TRBJ1-2 provide the parts outside the CDR3, is KAGVTQTPRYLIKTRGQQVTLSCSPISGHRSVSWYQQTPGQGLQFLFEYFSETQRNKGNFPGRFSGRQFSNSRSEMNVSTLELGDSALYLCASSLWSYADRGHTFGSGTRLTVV.

The chain combines TRBV2 with TRBJ1-4; D might be TRBD1 (6 bases). Germline loops: CDR1 SNHLY, CDR2 FYNNEI. Trimming took 6 bases from V and 7 from J, leaving 15 bases between them. The CDR3 length is 14 residues. CDR3 sequence reads: CASRATGIVEKLFF. The CDR3 DNA is TGTGCCAGCAGGGCTACAGGGATTGTTGAAAAACTGTTTTTT.